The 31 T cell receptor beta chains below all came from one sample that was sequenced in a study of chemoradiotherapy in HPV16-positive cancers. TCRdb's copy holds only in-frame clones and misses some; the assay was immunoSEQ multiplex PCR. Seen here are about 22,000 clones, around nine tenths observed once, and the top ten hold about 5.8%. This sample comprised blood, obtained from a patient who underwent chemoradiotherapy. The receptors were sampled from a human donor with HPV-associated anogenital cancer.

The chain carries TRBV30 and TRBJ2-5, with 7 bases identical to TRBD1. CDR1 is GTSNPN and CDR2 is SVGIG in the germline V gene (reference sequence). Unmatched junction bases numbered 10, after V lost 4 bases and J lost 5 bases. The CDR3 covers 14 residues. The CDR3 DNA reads TGTGCCTGGAAAAGGGGGCTATCCTCGGAGACCCAGTACTTC. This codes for CAWKRGLSSETQYF.

The CDR3 coding sequence is TGTGCCAGCAGCTTTCAGAGCTCCTACAATGAGCAGTTCTTC. Translating it yields CASSFQSSYNEQFF. The J gene is TRBJ2-1, the V gene TRBV11-2; unclear D gene. Germline values: CDR1 SGHAT, CDR2 FQNNGV. Trimming shortened V by 3 bases and J by 0 bases, and 6 bases separated the two germline ends. The CDR3 sequence is 14 residues long.

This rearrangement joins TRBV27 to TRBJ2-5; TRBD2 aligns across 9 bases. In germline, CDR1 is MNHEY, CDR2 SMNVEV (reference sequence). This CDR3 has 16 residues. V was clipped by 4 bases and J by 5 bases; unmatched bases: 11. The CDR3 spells CASSWRGGSMGETQYF. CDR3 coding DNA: TGTGCCAGCAGTTGGCGGGGGGGCAGTATGGGGGAGACCCAGTACTTC.

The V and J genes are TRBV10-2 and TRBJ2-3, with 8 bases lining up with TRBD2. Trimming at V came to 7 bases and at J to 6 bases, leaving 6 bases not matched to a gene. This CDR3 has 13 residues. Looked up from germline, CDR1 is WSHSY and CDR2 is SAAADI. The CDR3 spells CASTSGGWDTQYF. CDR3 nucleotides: TGCGCCAGCACAAGCGGGGGTTGGGATACGCAGTATTTT.

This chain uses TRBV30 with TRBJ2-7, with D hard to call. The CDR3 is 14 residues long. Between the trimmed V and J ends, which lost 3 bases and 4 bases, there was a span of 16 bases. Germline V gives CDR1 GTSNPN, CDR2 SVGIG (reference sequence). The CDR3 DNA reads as TGTGCCTGGAGCGCCCGGGTTATGGATTACGAGCAGTACTTC. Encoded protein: CAWSARVMDYEQYF.

The CDR3 DNA follows: TGTGCCAGCAGCTTGGGTGCATCCCTCTACGAGCAGTACTTC. Translation gives CASSLGASLYEQYF. The rearrangement links TRBV5-6 to TRBJ2-7; D is undetermined. The ends were cut back, 0 bases at V and 3 bases at J, with 10 bases in the middle. The CDR3 runs to 14 residues. Germline CDR1 is SGHDT and CDR2 is YYEEEE.

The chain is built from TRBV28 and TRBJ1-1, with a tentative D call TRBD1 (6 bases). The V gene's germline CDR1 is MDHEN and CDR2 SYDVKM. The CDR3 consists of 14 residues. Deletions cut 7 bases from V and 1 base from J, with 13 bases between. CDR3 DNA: TGTGCCAGCACCAATCCGACAGGGAACACTGAAGCTTTCTTT. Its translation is CASTNPTGNTEAFF.

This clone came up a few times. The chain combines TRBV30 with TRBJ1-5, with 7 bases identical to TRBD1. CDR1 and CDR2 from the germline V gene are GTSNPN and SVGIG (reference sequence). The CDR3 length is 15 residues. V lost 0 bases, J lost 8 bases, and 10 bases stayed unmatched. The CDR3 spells CAWSVTGNRGKPQHF. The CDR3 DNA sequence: TGTGCCTGGAGTGTAACGGGGAACAGGGGTAAGCCCCAGCATTTT.

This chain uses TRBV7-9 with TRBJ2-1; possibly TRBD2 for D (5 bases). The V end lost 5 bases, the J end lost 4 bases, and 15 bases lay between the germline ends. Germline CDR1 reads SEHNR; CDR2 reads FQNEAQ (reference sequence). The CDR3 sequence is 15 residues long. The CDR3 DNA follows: TGTGCCAGCAGCGTCACGGGAAACGGTTACAATGAGCAGTTCTTC. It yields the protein CASSVTGNGYNEQFF.

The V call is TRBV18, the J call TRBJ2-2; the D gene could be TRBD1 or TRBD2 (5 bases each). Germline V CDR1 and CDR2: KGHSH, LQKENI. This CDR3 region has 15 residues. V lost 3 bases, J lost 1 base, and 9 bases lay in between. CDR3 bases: TGTGCCAGCTCACCGGGACGGGAGAACACCGGGGAGCTGTTTTTT. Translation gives CASSPGRENTGELFF.

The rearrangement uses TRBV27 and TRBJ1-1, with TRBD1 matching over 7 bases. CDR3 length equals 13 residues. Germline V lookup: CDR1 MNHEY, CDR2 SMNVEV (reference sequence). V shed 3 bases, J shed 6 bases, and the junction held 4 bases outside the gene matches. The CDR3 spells CASSFPGQAEAFF. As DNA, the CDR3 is TGTGCCAGCAGTTTCCCCGGACAGGCTGAAGCTTTCTTT.

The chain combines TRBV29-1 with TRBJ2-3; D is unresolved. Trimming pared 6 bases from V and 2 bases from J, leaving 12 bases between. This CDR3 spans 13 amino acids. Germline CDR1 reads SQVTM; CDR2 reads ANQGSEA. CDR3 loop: CSVRAESTDTQYF. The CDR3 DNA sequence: TGCAGCGTCCGGGCCGAGTCCACAGATACGCAGTATTTT.

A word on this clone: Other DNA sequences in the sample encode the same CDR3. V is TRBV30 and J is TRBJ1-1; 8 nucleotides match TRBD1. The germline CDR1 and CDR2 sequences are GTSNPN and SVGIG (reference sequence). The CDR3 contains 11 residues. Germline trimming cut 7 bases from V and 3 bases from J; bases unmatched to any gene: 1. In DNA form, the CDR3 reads TGTGCCTCACAGGGGGACACTGAAGCTTTCTTT. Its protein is CASQGDTEAFF.

CDR3 sequence: CASSVSQGLNMNTEAFF. The CDR3 region has the DNA TGTGCCAGCAGCGTAAGCCAGGGGCTAAACATGAACACTGAAGCTTTCTTT. V and J are TRBV9 and TRBJ1-1; tentatively, D is TRBD1 (6 bases). V was trimmed by 1 base and J by 0 bases, leaving 16 bases between them. Germline V gene data show CDR1 as SGDLS and CDR2 as YYNGEE. CDR3 length: 17 residues.

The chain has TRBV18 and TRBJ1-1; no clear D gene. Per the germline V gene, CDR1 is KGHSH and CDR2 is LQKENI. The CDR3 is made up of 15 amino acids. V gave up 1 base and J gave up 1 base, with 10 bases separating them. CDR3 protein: CASSPQRAENTEAFF. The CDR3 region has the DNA TGTGCCAGCTCACCACAAAGGGCAGAGAACACTGAAGCTTTCTTT.

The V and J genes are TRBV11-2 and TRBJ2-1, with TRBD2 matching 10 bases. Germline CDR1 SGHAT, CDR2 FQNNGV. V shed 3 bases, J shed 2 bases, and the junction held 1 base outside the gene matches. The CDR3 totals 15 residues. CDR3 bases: TGTGCCAGCAGCTTTAGCGGGGGGACCTACAATGAGCAGTTCTTC. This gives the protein CASSFSGGTYNEQFF.

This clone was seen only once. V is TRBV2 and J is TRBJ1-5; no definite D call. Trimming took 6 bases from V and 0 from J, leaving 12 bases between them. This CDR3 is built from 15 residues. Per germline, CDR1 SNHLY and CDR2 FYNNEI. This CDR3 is CASRVQVDSNQPQHF. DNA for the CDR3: TGTGCCAGCAGGGTCCAGGTCGATAGCAATCAGCCCCAGCATTTT. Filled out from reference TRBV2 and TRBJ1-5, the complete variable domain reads EPEVTQTPSHQVTQMGQEVILRCVPISNHLYFYWYRQILGQKVEFLVSFYNNEISEKSEIFDDQFSVERPDGSNFTLKIRSTKLEDSAMYFCASRVQVDSNQPQHFGDGTRLSIL.

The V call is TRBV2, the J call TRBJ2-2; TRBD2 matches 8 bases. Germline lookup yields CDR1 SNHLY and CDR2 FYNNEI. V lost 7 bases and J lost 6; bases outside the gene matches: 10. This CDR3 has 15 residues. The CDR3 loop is CASMRGADRAGELFF. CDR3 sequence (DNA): TGTGCCAGCATGCGGGGGGCCGACCGCGCCGGGGAGCTGTTTTTT.

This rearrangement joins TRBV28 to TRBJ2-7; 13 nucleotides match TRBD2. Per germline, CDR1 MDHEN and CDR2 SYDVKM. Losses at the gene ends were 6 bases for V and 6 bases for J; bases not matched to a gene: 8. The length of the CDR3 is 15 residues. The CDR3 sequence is CASRTGTSGASEQYF. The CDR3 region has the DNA TGTGCCAGCAGGACCGGGACTAGCGGGGCGTCCGAGCAGTACTTC.

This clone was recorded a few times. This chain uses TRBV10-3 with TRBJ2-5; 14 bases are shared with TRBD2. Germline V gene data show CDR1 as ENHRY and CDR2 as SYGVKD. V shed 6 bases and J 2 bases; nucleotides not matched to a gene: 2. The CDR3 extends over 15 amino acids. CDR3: CAIRGLAGAQETQYF. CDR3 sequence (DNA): TGTGCCATCAGGGGACTAGCGGGGGCTCAAGAGACCCAGTACTTC.

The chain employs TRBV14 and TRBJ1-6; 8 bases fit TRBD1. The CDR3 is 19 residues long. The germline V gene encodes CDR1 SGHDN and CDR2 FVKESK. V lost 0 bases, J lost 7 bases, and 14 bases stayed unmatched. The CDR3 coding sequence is TGTGCCAGCAGCCAAGAAATATATCCGGGACAGGCAGCAAATTCACCCCTCCACTTT. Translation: CASSQEIYPGQAANSPLHF.

The CDR3 loop is CASSYPGLADQETQYF. CDR3 nucleotides: TGTGCCAGCAGTTATCCGGGACTAGCGGATCAAGAGACCCAGTACTTC. This rearrangement joins TRBV2 to TRBJ2-5, with 11 bases matching TRBD2. This CDR3 is 16 amino acids long. The J segment lost 2 bases and the V segment lost 5 bases, leaving 7 bases of the junction unmatched. Germline V gene data show CDR1 as SNHLY and CDR2 as FYNNEI.

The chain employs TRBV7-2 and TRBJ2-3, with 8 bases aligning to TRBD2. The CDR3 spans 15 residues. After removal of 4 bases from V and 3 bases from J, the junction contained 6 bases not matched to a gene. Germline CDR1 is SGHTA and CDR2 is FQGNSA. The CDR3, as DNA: TGTGCCAGCAGCTCGGGAGGGGGGGGAACAGATACGCAGTATTTT. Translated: CASSSGGGGTDTQYF.

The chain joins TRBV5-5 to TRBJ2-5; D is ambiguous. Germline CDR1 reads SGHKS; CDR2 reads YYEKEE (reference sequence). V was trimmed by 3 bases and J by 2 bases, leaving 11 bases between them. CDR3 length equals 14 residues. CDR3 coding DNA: TGTGCCAGCAGCTCCTACAAGTTACAAGAGACCCAGTACTTC. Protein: CASSSYKLQETQYF. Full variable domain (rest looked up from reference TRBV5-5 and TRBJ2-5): DAGVTQSPTHLIKTRGQQVTLRCSPISGHKSVSWYQQVLGQGPQFIFQYYEKEERGRGNFPDRFSARQFPNYSSELNVNALLLGDSALYLCASSSYKLQETQYFGPGTRLLVL.

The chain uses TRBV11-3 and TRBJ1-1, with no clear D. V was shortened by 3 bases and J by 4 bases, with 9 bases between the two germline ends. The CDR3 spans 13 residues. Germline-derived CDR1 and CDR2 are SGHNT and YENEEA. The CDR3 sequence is CASSFTTATEAFF. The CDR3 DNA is TGTGCCAGCAGCTTTACTACGGCCACTGAAGCTTTCTTT.

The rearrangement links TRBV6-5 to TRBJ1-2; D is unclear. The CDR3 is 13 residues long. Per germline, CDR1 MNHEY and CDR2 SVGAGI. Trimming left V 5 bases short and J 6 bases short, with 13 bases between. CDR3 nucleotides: TGTGCCAGCAGTCCTAACGGGTTTCATGGCTACACCTTC. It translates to CASSPNGFHGYTF.

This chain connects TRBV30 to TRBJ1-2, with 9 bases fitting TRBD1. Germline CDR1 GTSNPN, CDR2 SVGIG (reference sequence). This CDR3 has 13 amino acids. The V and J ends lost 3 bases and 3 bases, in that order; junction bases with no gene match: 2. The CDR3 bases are TGTGCCTGGAGCAGACAGGGGGACTATGGCTACACCTTC. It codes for CAWSRQGDYGYTF.

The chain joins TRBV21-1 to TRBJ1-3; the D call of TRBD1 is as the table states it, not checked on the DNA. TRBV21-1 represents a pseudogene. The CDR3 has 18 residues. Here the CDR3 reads CASSKVHPTDSSGNTIYF. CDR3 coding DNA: TGTGCCAGCAGCAAAGTTCATCCGACCGACAGCTCTGGAAACACCATATATTTT.

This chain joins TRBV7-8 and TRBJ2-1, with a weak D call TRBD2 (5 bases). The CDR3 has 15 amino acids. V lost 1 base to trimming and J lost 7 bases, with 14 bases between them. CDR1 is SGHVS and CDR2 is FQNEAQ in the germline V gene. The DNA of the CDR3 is TGTGCCAGCAGCTTAGGCTACGGGGTTGGGAATGAGCAGTTCTTC. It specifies CASSLGYGVGNEQFF. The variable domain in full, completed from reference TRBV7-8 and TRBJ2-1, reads GAGVSQSPRYKVAKRGQDVALRCDPISGHVSLFWYQQALGQGPEFLTYFQNEAQLDKSGLPSDRFFAERPEGSVSTLKIQRTQQEDSAVYLCASSLGYGVGNEQFFGPGTRLTVL.

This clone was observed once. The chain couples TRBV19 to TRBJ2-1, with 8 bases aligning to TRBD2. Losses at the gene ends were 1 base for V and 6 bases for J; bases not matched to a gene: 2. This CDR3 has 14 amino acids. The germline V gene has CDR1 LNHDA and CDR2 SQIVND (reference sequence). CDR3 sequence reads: CASSIAGGPNEQFF. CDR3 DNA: TGTGCCAGTAGTATAGCGGGGGGGCCCAATGAGCAGTTCTTC. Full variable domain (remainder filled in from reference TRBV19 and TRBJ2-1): DGGITQSPKYLFRKEGQNVTLSCEQNLNHDAMYWYRQDPGQGLRLIYYSQIVNDFQKGDIAEGYSVSREKKESFPLTVTSAQKNPTAFYLCASSIAGGPNEQFFGPGTRLTVL.

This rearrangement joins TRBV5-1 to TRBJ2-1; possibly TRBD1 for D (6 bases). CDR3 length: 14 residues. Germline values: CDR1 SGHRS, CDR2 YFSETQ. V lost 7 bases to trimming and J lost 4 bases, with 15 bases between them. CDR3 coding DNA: TGCGCCAGCCGAGGACAGTCGGAATACAATGAGCAGTTCTTC. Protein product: CASRGQSEYNEQFF.